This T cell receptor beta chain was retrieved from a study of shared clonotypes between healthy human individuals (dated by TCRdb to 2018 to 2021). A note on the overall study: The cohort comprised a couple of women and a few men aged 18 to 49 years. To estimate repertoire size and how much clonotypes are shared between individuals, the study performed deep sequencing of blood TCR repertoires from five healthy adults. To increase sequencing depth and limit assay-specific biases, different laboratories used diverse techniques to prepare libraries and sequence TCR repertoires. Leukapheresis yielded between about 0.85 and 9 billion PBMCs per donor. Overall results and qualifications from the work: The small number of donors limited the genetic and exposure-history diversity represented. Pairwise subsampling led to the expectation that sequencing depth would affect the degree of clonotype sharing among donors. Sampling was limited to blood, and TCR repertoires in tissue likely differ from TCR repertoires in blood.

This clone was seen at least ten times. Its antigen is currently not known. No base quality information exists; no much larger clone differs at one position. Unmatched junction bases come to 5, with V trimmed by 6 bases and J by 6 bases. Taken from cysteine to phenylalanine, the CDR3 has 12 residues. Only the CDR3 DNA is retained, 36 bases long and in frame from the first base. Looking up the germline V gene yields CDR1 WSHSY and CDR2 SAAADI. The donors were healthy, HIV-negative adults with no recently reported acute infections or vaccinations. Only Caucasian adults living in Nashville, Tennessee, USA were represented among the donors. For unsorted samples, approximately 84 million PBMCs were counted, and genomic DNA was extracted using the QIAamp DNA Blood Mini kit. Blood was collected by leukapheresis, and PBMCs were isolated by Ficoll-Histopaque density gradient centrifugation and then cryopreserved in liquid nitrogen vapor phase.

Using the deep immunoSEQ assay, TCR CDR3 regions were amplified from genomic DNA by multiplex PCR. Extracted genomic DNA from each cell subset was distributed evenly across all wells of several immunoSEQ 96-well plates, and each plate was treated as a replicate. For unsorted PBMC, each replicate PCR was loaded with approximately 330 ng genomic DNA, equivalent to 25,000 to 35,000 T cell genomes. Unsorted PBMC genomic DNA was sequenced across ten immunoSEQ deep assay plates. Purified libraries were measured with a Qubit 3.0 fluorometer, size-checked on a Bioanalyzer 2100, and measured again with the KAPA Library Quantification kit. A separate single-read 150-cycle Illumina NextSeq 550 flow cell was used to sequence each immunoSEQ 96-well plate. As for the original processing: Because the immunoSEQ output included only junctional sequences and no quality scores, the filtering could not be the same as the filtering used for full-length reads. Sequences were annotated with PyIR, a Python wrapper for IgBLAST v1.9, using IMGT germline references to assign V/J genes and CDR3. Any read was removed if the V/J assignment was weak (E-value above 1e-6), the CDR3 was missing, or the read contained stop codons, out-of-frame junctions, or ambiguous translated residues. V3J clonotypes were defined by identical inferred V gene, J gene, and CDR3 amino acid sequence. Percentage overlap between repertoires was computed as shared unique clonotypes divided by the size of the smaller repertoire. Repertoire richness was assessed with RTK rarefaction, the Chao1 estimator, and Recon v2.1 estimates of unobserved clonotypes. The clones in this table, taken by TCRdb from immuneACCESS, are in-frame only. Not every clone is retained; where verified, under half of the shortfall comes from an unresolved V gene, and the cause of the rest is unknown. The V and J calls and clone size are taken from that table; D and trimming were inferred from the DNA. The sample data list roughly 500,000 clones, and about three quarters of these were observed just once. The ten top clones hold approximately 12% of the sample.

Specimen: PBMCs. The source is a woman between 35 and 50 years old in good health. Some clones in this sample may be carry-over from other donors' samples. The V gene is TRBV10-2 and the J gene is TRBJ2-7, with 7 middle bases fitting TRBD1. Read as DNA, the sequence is TGCGCCAGCAGGCAGGGGGACCGCGAGCAGTACTTC. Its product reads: CASRQGDREQYF.